This T cell receptor beta chain was profiled in a study of tumor-infiltrating lymphocytes in primary liver carcinoma. Study background: Recorded tumor stage was T1-T3 N0M0, with diameters of about 4 to 10 cm.

About this clonotype itself: Because it lacks the conserved phenylalanine or tryptophan at the end, this CDR3 is likely a read error.

Total RNA amounting to around 450 ng was the source from which TCR beta cDNA was made with a constant-region primer. Three nested multiplex PCR rounds, a slightly modified ARM-PCR, produced the libraries for TCR beta. Each CDR3 protein is one row after TCRdb ran MiXCR on the multiplex PCR reads. The table lists approximately 37,000 distinct CDR3 sequences, over 65% of them singletons. DNA and RNA were both co-extracted from approximately 20-30 mg of bulk tissue that had not been sorted. Resecting the tumor surgically was how the patients' primary liver carcinoma was treated. Those patients suffered from chronic HBV infection and were treatment-naive. More than 80% viable tumor cells made up every tumor sample. This TCR was recovered from a man aged 35 to 55 with primary liver carcinoma and hepatitis B virus infection. Input material: liver tumor tissue from sampling region 4. Subset given: tumor region T4, right-lateral pole.

The CDR3 sequence is CASSPSGSGRDHGQFL. CDR3 nucleotide sequence: TGTGCCAGCAGCCCGTCTGGGAGCGGGAGGGACCATGGGCAGTTCTTA. The chain combines TRBV5-6 with TRBJ2-1; TRBD2 agrees at 10 bases. The CDR3 is made up of 16 amino acids. The ends lost 4 bases at V and 12 bases at J; junction bases unmatched: 16. The germline CDR1 and CDR2 sequences are SGHDT and YYEEEE.